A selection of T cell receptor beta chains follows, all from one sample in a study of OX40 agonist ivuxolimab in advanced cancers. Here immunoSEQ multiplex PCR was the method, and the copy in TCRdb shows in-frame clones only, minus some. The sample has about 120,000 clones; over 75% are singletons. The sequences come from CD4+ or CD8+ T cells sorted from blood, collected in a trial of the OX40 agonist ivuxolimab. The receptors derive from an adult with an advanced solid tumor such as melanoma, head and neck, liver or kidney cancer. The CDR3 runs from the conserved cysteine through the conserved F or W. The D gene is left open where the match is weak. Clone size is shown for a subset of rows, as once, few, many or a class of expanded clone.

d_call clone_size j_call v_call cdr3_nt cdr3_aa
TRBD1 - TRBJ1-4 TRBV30 TGTGCCTGGGGGACAGGGTATGAAAAACTGTTTTTT CAWGTGYEKLFF
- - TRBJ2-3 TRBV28 TGTGCCAGCAGTTTTTTGGGGGGACGCACAGATACGCAGTATTTT CASSFLGGRTDTQYF
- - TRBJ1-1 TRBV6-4 TGTGCCAGCAGTGAAGACCAGAGAACGGAGACTGAAGCTTTCTTT CASSEDQRTETEAFF
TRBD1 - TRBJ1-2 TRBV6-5 TGTGCCAGCAGTGCCCGGGACAGCCGTGGCTACACCTTC CASSARDSRGYTF
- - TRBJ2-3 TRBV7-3 TGTGCCAGCAGCTTAATCCGCGCCCTTCGTTCAGATACGCAGTATTTT CASSLIRALRSDTQYF
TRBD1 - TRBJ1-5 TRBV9 TGTGCCAGCAGTGCAGGGGGGGGACAGCCCCAGCATTTT CASSAGGGQPQHF
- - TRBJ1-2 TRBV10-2 TGCGCCAGCAGTGAGTTTCCCAGGGATGGCTACACCTTC CASSEFPRDGYTF
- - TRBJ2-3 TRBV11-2 TGTGCCAGCAGCTTGGGCGGGGGCCACCGCACAGATACGCAGTATTTT CASSLGGGHRTDTQYF
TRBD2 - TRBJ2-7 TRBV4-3 TGCGCCAGCAGCCAAGTCTCGCGGGGGGGCCGCGAGCAGTACTTC CASSQVSRGGREQYF
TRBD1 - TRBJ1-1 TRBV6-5 TGTGCCAGCAGTTACACTGGGGACAGGGCCACTGAAGCTTTCTTT CASSYTGDRATEAFF
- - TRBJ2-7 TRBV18 TGTGCCAGCTCACCCGGGACGGATTCCTACGAGCAGTACTTC CASSPGTDSYEQYF
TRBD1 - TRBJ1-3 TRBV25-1 TGTGCCAGCAGTGGGAGATGGACAGGGCTTGGAAACACCATATATTTT CASSGRWTGLGNTIYF
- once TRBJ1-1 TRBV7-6 TGTGCCAGCAGCTTAGGCGCAGAGGGGAACACTGAAGCTTTCTTT CASSLGAEGNTEAFF
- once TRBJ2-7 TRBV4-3 TGCGCCAGCAGCCAGGGTACCCAAGATCCATACGAGCAGTACTTC CASSQGTQDPYEQYF
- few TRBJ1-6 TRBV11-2 TGTGCCAGCAGCCCCGGAGGCAGCAAGACACCCCTCCACTTT CASSPGGSKTPLHF
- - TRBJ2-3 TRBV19 TGTGCCAGTAGAAAAGGGTTAGACACAGATACGCAGTATTTT CASRKGLDTDTQYF
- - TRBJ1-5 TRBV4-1 TGCGCCAGCAGCCAATGGAGGGGTGAGCCCCAGCATTTT CASSQWRGEPQHF